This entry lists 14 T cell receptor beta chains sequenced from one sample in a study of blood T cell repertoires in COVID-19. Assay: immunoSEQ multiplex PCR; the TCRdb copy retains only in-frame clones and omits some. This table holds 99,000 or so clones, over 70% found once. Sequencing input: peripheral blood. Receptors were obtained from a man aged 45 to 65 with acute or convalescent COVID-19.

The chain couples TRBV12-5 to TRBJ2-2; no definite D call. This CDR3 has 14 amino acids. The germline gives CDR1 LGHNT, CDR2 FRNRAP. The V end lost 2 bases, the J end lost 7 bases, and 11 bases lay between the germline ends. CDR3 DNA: TGTGCTAGTGGTTTGTACGGAGCCGGCGGGGAGCTGTTTTTT. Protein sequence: CASGLYGAGGELFF.

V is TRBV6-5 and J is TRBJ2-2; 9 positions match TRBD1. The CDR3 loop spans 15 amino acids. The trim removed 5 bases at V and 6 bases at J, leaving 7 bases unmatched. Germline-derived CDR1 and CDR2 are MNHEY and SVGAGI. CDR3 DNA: TGTGCCAGCAGTCCCGGGACAGGGTTGGCCGGGGAGCTGTTTTTT. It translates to CASSPGTGLAGELFF.

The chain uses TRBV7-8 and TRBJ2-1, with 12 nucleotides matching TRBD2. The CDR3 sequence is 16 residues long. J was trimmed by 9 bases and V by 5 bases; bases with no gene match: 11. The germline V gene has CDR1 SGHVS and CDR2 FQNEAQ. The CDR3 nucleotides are TGTGCCAGCAGCCGAGGAGGCCTAGCGGGAGGGGGTGAGCAGTTCTTC. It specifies CASSRGGLAGGGEQFF.

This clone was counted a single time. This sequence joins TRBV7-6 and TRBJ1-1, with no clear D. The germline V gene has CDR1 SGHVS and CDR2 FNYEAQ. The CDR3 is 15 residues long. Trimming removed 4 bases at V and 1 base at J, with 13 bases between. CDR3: CASSSGRGGNTEAFF. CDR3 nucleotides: TGTGCCAGCAGCTCTGGACGGGGAGGGAACACTGAAGCTTTCTTT.

For the CDR3, the DNA is TGTGCCATCAGTGGCGGGACAGGGATCTATGGCTACACCTTC. This sequence encodes CAISGGTGIYGYTF. The chain recombines TRBV10-3 with TRBJ1-2; 9 bases agree with TRBD1. Germline CDR1 and CDR2: ENHRY and SYGVKD. V gave up 4 bases and J gave up 4 bases; unmatched junction bases: 4. The CDR3 is made up of 14 amino acids.

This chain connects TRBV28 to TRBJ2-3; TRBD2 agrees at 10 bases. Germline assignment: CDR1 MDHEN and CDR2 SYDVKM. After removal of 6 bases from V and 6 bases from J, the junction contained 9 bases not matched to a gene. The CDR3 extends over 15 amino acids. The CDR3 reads CASRGERGGRDTQYF. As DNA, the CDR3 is TGTGCCAGCAGAGGAGAGCGGGGGGGTCGGGATACGCAGTATTTT. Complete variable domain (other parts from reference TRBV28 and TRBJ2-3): DVKVTQSSRYLVKRTGEKVFLECVQDMDHENMFWYRQDPGLGLRLIYFSYDVKMKEKGDIPEGYSVSREKKERFSLILESASTNQTSMYLCASRGERGGRDTQYFGPGTRLTVL.

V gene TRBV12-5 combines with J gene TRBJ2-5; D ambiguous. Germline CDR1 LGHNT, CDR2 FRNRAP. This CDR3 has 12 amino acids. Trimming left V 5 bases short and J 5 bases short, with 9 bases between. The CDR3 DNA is TGTGCTAGTGGTCAAAAAATGGAGACCCAGTACTTC. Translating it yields CASGQKMETQYF.

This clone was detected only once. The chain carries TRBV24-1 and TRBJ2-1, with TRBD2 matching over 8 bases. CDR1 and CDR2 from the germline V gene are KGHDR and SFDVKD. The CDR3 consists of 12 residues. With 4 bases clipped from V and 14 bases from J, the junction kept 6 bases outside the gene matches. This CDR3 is CATSEGTRGEFF. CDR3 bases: TGTGCCACCAGTGAGGGGACGCGGGGGGAGTTCTTC.

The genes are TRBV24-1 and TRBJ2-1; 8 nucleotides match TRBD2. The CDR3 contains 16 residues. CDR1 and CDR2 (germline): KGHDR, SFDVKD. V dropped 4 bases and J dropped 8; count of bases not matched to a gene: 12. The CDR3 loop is CATSDPGLARRDEQFF. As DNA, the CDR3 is TGTGCCACCAGTGACCCCGGACTAGCCCGAAGGGATGAGCAGTTCTTC.

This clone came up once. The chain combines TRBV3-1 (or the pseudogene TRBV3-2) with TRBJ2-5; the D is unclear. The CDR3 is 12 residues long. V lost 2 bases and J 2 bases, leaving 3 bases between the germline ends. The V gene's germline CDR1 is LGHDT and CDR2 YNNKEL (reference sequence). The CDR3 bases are TGTGCCAGCAGCCAACCTCAAGAGACCCAGTACTTC. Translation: CASSQPQETQYF.

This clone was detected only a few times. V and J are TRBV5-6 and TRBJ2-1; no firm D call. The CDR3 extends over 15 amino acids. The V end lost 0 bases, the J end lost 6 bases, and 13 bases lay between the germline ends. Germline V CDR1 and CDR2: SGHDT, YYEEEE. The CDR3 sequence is CASSLARVIINEQFF. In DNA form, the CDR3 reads TGTGCCAGCAGCTTGGCCCGGGTTATAATCAATGAGCAGTTCTTC. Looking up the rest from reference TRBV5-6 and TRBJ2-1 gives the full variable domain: DAGVTQSPTHLIKTRGQQVTLRCSPKSGHDTVSWYQQALGQGPQFIFQYYEEEERQRGNFPDRFSGHQFPNYSSELNVNALLLGDSALYLCASSLARVIINEQFFGPGTRLTVL.

CDR3 coding DNA: TGCGCCAGCAGCTTGGCCGGACAGCAAGAGACCCAGTACTTC. This sequence encodes CASSLAGQQETQYF. The rearrangement uses TRBV5-1 and TRBJ2-5, with D possibly being TRBD1 (6 bases). Germline CDR1 is SGHRS and CDR2 is YFSETQ. The CDR3 is 14 residues long. Trimming removed 0 bases from V and 2 bases from J, with 8 bases in between.

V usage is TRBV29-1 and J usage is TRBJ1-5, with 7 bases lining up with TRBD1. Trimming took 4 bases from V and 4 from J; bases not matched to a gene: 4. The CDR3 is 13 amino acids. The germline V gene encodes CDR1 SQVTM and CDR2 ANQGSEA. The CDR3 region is CSVGQGVNQPQHF. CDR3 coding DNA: TGCAGCGTTGGCCAGGGGGTAAATCAGCCCCAGCATTTT.

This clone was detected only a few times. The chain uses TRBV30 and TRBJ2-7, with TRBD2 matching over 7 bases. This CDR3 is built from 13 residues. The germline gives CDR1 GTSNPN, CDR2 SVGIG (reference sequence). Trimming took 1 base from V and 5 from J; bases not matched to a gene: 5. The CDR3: CAWSDSRGDEQYF. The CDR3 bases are TGTGCCTGGAGTGATTCCCGGGGGGACGAGCAGTACTTC.